This T cell receptor (beta chain) was observed in a study of T cell changes during pregnancy in multiple sclerosis. Clones were sequenced by immunoSEQ multiplex PCR, and TCRdb holds only the in-frame ones, with some missing. Among roughly 40,000 clones, around 90% were seen once, and the ten largest hold 0.73%. V was pared by 1 base and J by 0 bases, with 12 bases between. There are 16 residues in the CDR3. From germline, CDR1 is SGDLS and CDR2 YYNGEE. Sequencing was performed on CD4+ T cells from peripheral blood mononuclear cells, taken before pregnancy. This sequence joins TRBV9 and TRBJ2-3; possibly TRBD1 for D (6 bases). This TCR was recovered from a female donor with multiple sclerosis, enrolled in a pregnancy study. The CDR3 DNA follows: TGTGCCAGCAGCGTATTGGGGGCTCCTAGCACAGATACGCAGTATTTT. This translates into CASSVLGAPSTDTQYF.